These T cell receptor beta chains were read from a single sample in a study of blood T cell repertoires in COVID-19. Sequencing was performed with immunoSEQ multiplex PCR; in TCRdb, only in-frame clones are kept and a portion is missing. The data show about 160,000 clones, roughly 90% seen once. Material for sequencing was peripheral blood. The receptor set was obtained from a man aged 60-69 years with acute or convalescent COVID-19. Each CDR3 is given without its conserved first and last residue.

v_gene: TRBV9
j_gene: TRBJ1-4
CDR3aa: ASSRPSGNEKLF

v_gene: TRBV5-1
j_gene: TRBJ1-5
CDR3aa: ASSVGGQGNQPQH

v_gene: TRBV7-2
j_gene: TRBJ1-1
CDR3aa: ASSILRPGGSTEAF

v_gene: TRBV2
j_gene: TRBJ1-1
CDR3aa: ASRKQGLNTEAF

v_gene: TRBV6-1
j_gene: TRBJ1-2
CDR3aa: ASSERPGTNYGYT

v_gene: TRBV19
j_gene: TRBJ1-1
CDR3aa: ASSIVEGSPEAF

v_gene: TRBV7-3
j_gene: TRBJ1-6
CDR3aa: ASSLIGQGGSPLH

v_gene: TRBV14
j_gene: TRBJ2-7
CDR3aa: ASSPGQGPYEQY

v_gene: TRBV9
j_gene: TRBJ1-1
CDR3aa: ASSVEGQNTEAF

v_gene: TRBV12-5
j_gene: TRBJ1-6
CDR3aa: ASGLGTKTYNSPLH

v_gene: TRBV9
j_gene: TRBJ1-2
CDR3aa: ASSGTGGDNYGYT